This TCR beta chain was observed in a study of shared clonotypes between healthy human individuals. Germline assignment: CDR1 KGHSH and CDR2 LQKENI. Trimming took 3 bases from V and 5 from J, leaving 4 bases between them. This CDR3 has 11 amino acids. Unsorted PBMC DNA was sequenced on ten immunoSEQ deep assay plates. As processed by the authors: ImmunoSEQ junction-only sequences lacked quality scores, so their filtering differed. TCRdb's table, derived via immunoSEQ multiplex PCR, lists solely in-frame clones and lacks some. For V, J and clone size, that table is used; D and trimming come from the DNA. The sample records about 490,000 clones, roughly 85% being singletons. This clone has a handful of counts. A read error may explain this, as a much larger clone is one base away. Distinct nucleotide sequences in the sample also encode this CDR3.

The chain has TRBV18 and TRBJ2-5, with D uncertain. The specimen was PBMCs. The sequence was collected from a woman between 40 and 50 years old in good health. Some clones in this sample may be carry-over from other donors' samples. CDR3 protein: CASSPGETQYF. The CDR3 DNA sequence: TGTGCCAGCTCACCGGGGGAGACCCAGTACTTC.